Given below is one T cell receptor beta chain in context. The data were obtained in a study of T cell responses to AZD1222 COVID-19 vaccine. Assay: immunoSEQ multiplex PCR; the TCRdb copy retains only in-frame clones and omits some. Seen here are roughly 77,000 clones, roughly 90% observed once, and the top ten hold roughly 5.1%. From germline, CDR1 is GTSNPN and CDR2 SVGIG (reference sequence). With 6 bases removed from V and 3 bases from J, the gap between germline ends came to 9 bases. The CDR3 spans 11 residues. This material consisted of peripheral blood, taken 28 days after the second AZD1222 dose. The rearrangement links TRBV30 to TRBJ2-7; D unresolved. This receptor was taken from an adult who received the AZD1222 COVID-19 vaccine. The CDR3 loop reads CACSSGYEQYF. As DNA, the CDR3 is TGTGCCTGTAGCTCAGGCTACGAGCAGTACTTC.